This T cell receptor beta chain derives from a study of patients and donors after allogeneic stem cell transplantation. Trimming removed 1 base from V and 3 bases from J, with 10 bases in between. Germline values: CDR1 DFQATT, CDR2 SNEGSKA (reference sequence). The CDR3 totals 14 residues. TCRdb called the RT-PCR reads again in MiXCR, with one record for every CDR3 protein. Among 800,000 to 1,000,000 distinct CDR3 sequences listed, about a sixth were seen once. Sequenced input: blood, either unsorted or a sorted T cell fraction (not recorded which). The source is a human donor who was either an allogeneic HSCT recipient or a stem cell or donor lymphocyte infusion donor (not recorded which). It is not recorded whose cells these are; they may come from a transplant donor. V is TRBV20-1 and J is TRBJ1-5; D is unresolved. The CDR3 here is CSARAGNFNQPQHF. The CDR3 DNA sequence: TGCAGTGCTAGAGCGGGGAATTTCAATCAGCCCCAGCATTTT.